The rows below give T cell receptor beta chains drawn from one sample of a study of shared clonotypes between healthy human individuals. Data came from immunoSEQ multiplex PCR; TCRdb stores just in-frame clones and leaves some out. The sample has about 1 million clones; about 70% are singletons. Sequencing input: memory CD4+ T cells sorted from blood. The source is a man younger than 35 in good health. Each CDR3 is given with its conserved first and last residue. D genes are given only for firm matches. Clone size is shown for a subset of rows, as once, few, many or a class of expanded clone.

11,TRBJ1-2,TRBV2,.,.,TGTGCCAGCGTCATACACTATGGCTACACCTTC,CASVIHYGYTF
13,TRBJ2-3,TRBV7-2,.,once,TGTGCCAGCAGCCCTCGGACGCGATATACGCAGTATTTT,CASSPRTRYTQYF
13,TRBJ2-3,TRBV30,TRBD1,.,TGTGCTCAGGACAGGGAGAGCACAGATACGCAGTATTTT,CAQDRESTDTQYF
16,TRBJ1-2,TRBV9,.,.,TGTGCCAGCAGCGCGGGACCGGAAGGGGGGCTCTATGGCTACACCTTC,CASSAGPEGGLYGYTF
15,TRBJ2-1,TRBV19,TRBD1,.,TGTGCCAGTAGTACCGACAGGGGGCTGGTGAATGAGCAGTTCTTC,CASSTDRGLVNEQFF
14,TRBJ1-6,TRBV6-5,.,.,TGTGCCAGCACCGGCGGGGGGGGCCGTTCACCCCTCCACTTT,CASTGGGGRSPLHF
13,TRBJ1-1,TRBV5-4,TRBD1,many,TGTGCCAGCAGCGGACAGGGGAACACTGAAGCTTTCTTT,CASSGQGNTEAFF
14,TRBJ1-1,TRBV11-2,.,once,TGTGCCAGCAGCTTAGCAGGGTGGGGCACTGAAGCTTTCTTT,CASSLAGWGTEAFF
13,TRBJ1-6,TRBV25-1,.,.,TGTGCCAGCAGTGAGCAGGGTAGTTCACCCCTCCACTTT,CASSEQGSSPLHF
17,TRBJ2-1,TRBV19,.,.,TGTGCCAGTAGTATGGGAGGACGGCAGGGCTACTACAATGAGCAGTTCTTC,CASSMGGRQGYYNEQFF
15,TRBJ2-7,TRBV11-2,.,.,TGTGCCAGCAGCTTAGCGCCGGACCGCTCCTACGAGCAGTACTTC,CASSLAPDRSYEQYF
13,TRBJ2-7,TRBV7-8,TRBD1,.,TGTGCCAGCAACGGACAGGCCGCCTACGAGCAGTACTTC,CASNGQAAYEQYF
13,TRBJ1-2,TRBV18,.,once,TGTGCCAGCTCCCCCGACGGGAACTATGGCTACACCTTC,CASSPDGNYGYTF
13,TRBJ1-2,TRBV4-3,.,.,TGCGCCAGCAGGGCTACCGCAGGGCTCGGCTACACCTTC,CASRATAGLGYTF
14,TRBJ1-1,TRBV11-2,.,.,TGTGCCAGCAGTTCGACGGGGGGAAACACTGAAGCTTTCTTT,CASSSTGGNTEAFF
16,TRBJ2-5,TRBV10-3,TRBD2,.,TGTGCCATCAGTTTTTCCCCTAGCGGGACCCAAGAGACCCAGTACTTC,CAISFSPSGTQETQYF
14,TRBJ2-1,TRBV5-4,.,once,TGTGCCAGCAGCTTAAGTGGATCCTACAATGAGCAGTTCTTC,CASSLSGSYNEQFF
14,TRBJ2-2,TRBV5-6,.,.,TGTGCCAGCAGCTTGAGAGGGGCAGTCGGGGAGCTGTTTTTT,CASSLRGAVGELFF
12,TRBJ1-2,TRBV30,TRBD1,once,TGTGCCTGTTGGACAGGGAGCTATGGCTACACCTTC,CACWTGSYGYTF
15,TRBJ2-5,TRBV5-5,TRBD2,.,TGTGCCAGCAGCTTAGGCGGGGGGACCCAAGAGACCCAGTACTTC,CASSLGGGTQETQYF
13,TRBJ1-1,TRBV2,.,.,TGTGCCTCCCGAGGCCGGCCGAACACTGAAGCTTTCTTT,CASRGRPNTEAFF
16,TRBJ2-7,TRBV27,.,.,TGTGCCAGCAGTTTATATGGCAGGGCCACTTCCTACGAGCAGTACTTC,CASSLYGRATSYEQYF
18,TRBJ2-2,TRBV5-4,TRBD2,.,TGTGCCAGCAGCTTGGAAGCCTGGAGCGGGAGGCGCACCGGGGAGCTGTTTTTT,CASSLEAWSGRRTGELFF
15,TRBJ2-7,TRBV4-3,.,.,TGCGCCAGCAGCCAAGCGAGTAGCGGATTCTACGAGCAGTACTTC,CASSQASSGFYEQYF
14,TRBJ2-7,TRBV6-6,.,.,TGTGCCAGCAGTCTCGACAGGAGCTCCTACGAGCAGTACTTC,CASSLDRSSYEQYF
15,TRBJ1-1,TRBV7-2,.,.,TGTGCCAGCAGCGGGACTTGGGGTAATCTGGGTGAAGCTTTCTTT,CASSGTWGNLGEAFF
14,TRBJ1-1,TRBV19,.,few,TGTGCCAGTACCCCACCAGGGTTGAACACTGAAGCTTTCTTT,CASTPPGLNTEAFF
17,TRBJ2-1,TRBV5-1,TRBD2,.,TGCGCCAGCAGCAGGGGACTAGCGGGACTCTCCTACAATGAGCAGTTCTTC,CASSRGLAGLSYNEQFF
13,TRBJ2-5,TRBV6-6,TRBD1,.,TGTGCCAGCACCTCCAGGGGGCGAGAGACCCAGTACTTC,CASTSRGRETQYF
14,TRBJ2-7,TRBV30,.,.,TGTGCCTGGAGGGGGAGGGGGAGCTCCTACGAGCAGTACTTC,CAWRGRGSSYEQYF
15,TRBJ2-3,TRBV7-9,.,.,TGTGCCAGCAGCCCCCGGGGTAGCACCACAGATACGCAGTATTTT,CASSPRGSTTDTQYF
18,TRBJ2-6,TRBV29-1,TRBD1,once,TGCAGCGTTGAATTGGGAACAGGGGTCCGCTCTGGGGCCAACGTCCTGACTTTC,CSVELGTGVRSGANVLTF
15,TRBJ1-2,TRBV2,TRBD1,.,TGTGCCAGCAAACAGGGGGCCGTAGCTAACTATGGCTACACCTTC,CASKQGAVANYGYTF
17,TRBJ1-6,TRBV5-4,.,.,TGTGCCAGCAGCTTGGACAGGTCGAGCTCCTATAATTCACCCCTCCACTTT,CASSLDRSSSYNSPLHF
18,TRBJ1-5,TRBV19,TRBD1,.,TGTGCCAGTAGTATGTGGGGAGACAGGGGGCTTAGCAATCAGCCCCAGCATTTT,CASSMWGDRGLSNQPQHF
16,TRBJ2-5,TRBV7-2,TRBD2,few,TGTGCCAGCAGGAAACGGGGACTAGCGGGAGTAGAGACCCAGTACTTC,CASRKRGLAGVETQYF
15,TRBJ2-1,TRBV6-4,TRBD2,.,TGTGCCAGCTCCCTGACTAGCGGGAGTTTTAATGAGCAGTTCTTC,CASSLTSGSFNEQFF
13,TRBJ1-2,TRBV2,.,.,TGTGCCAGCAGTCCCCAAGCGGGCACGGGCTACACCTTC,CASSPQAGTGYTF
15,TRBJ2-3,TRBV7-8,.,.,TGTGCCAGCAGCTTAGGCCCATACCCCACAGATACGCAGTATTTT,CASSLGPYPTDTQYF
16,TRBJ2-7,TRBV10-3,TRBD2,few,TGTGCCATCAGTGAGGCGGGTAGCGGGAGCTCCTACGAGCAGTACTTC,CAISEAGSGSSYEQYF
15,TRBJ2-7,TRBV6-6,TRBD1,.,TGTGCCAGCAGCCCAGGACAGGGAAGGACCTACGAGCAGTACTTC,CASSPGQGRTYEQYF
12,TRBJ2-5,TRBV18,.,few,TGTGCCAGCTCAAAGTACCAAGAGACCCAGTACTTC,CASSKYQETQYF
14,TRBJ1-4,TRBV2,TRBD1,few,TGTGCCAGCAGAAGGACAGGGGGTCTCGAAAAACTGTTTTTT,CASRRTGGLEKLFF
15,TRBJ1-5,TRBV5-8,.,few,TGTGCCAGCAGTTATAAGGTTCATGGGAATCAGCCCCAGCATTTT,CASSYKVHGNQPQHF
17,TRBJ2-7,TRBV7-2,TRBD2,.,TGTGCCAGCAGCCTCGGACTACTAGCGGGCCTTACCTACGAGCAGTACTTC,CASSLGLLAGLTYEQYF
15,TRBJ1-1,TRBV2,TRBD1,.,TGTGCCAGCAAAGCCCCGACAGGGGAGGGCACTGAAGCTTTCTTT,CASKAPTGEGTEAFF
16,TRBJ2-1,TRBV5-1,TRBD2,.,TGCGCCAGCAGCGTTACTAGCGGGAGGGCCATGAATGAGCAGTTCTTC,CASSVTSGRAMNEQFF
13,TRBJ2-5,TRBV2,.,.,TGTGCCAGCAGCCCAGGATCCGGGAGGACCCAGTACTTC,CASSPGSGRTQYF
15,TRBJ2-2,TRBV5-1,.,.,TGCGCCAGCAGCTTGGGGGCCTCGAACACCGGGGAGCTGTTTTTT,CASSLGASNTGELFF
14,TRBJ1-4,TRBV5-5,TRBD1,.,TGTGCCAGCAGCCCACAGGGGGTGACCGAAAAACTGTTTTTT,CASSPQGVTEKLFF
11,TRBJ1-6,TRBV27,.,.,TGTGCCAGCGGAAAGAATTCACCCCTCCACTTT,CASGKNSPLHF
15,TRBJ1-1,TRBV9,.,once,TGTGCCAGCAGCGTATGGGGAGGTTCGAACACTGAAGCTTTCTTT,CASSVWGGSNTEAFF